The source of this TCR beta chain is a study of blood T cell repertoires in COVID-19. Study details: Nucleic acid was either cDNA or gDNA, and it came from T cells, B-cell-depleted T cells, or PBMCs.

Sequencing was performed with immunoSEQ multiplex PCR; in TCRdb, only in-frame clones are kept and a portion is missing. The repertoire holds over 200,000 clones, with around 91% as singletons. The CDR3 spans 16 residues. Trimming pared 4 bases from V and 0 bases from J, leaving 13 bases between. CDR1 is SGHRS, CDR2 YFSETQ, per germline. Exposed study participants had met a COVID-19 case within 2 weeks before entry. This sequence was found in a man aged 25-40 years who had been exposed to COVID-19. This chain links TRBV5-1 with TRBJ1-4; perhaps TRBD1 as D (5 bases). The material sequenced was PBMCs or T cells enriched from blood (not recorded which). DNA of the CDR3: TGCGCCAGCAGCCAGGGTAATCTAGCAACTAATGAAAAACTGTTTTTT. Translating gives CASSQGNLATNEKLFF.